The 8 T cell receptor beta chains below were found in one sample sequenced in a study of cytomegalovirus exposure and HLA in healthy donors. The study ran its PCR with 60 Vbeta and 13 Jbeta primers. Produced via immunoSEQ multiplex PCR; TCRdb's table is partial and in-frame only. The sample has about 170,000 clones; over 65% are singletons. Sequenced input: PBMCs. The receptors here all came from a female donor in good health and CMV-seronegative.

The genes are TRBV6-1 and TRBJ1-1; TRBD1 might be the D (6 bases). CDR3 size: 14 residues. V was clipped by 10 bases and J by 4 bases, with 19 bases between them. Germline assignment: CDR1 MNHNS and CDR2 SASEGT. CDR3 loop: CANVRGGAGTEAFF. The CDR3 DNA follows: TGTGCCAACGTTCGGGGGGGGGCGGGCACTGAAGCTTTCTTT.

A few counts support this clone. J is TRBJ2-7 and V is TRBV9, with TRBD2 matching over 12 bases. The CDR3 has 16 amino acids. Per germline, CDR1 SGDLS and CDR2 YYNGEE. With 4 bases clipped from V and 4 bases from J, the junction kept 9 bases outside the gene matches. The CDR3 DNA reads TGTGCCAGCAGCCCGGCTAGCGGGAGGGGGCGGTACGAGCAGTACTTC. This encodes CASSPASGRGRYEQYF.

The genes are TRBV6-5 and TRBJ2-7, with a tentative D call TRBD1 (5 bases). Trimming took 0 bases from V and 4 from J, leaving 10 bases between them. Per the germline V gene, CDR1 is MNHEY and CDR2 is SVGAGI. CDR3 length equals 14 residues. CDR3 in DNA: TGTGCCAGCAGTTACTCGCAGGGAAGATACGAGCAGTACTTC. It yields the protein CASSYSQGRYEQYF.

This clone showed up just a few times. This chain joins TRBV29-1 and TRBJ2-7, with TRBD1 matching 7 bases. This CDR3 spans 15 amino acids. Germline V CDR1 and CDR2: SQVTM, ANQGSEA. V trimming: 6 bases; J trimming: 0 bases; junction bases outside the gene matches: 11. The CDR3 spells CSVMTPGQSSYEQYF. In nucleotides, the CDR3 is TGCAGCGTCATGACTCCGGGACAGAGCTCCTACGAGCAGTACTTC.

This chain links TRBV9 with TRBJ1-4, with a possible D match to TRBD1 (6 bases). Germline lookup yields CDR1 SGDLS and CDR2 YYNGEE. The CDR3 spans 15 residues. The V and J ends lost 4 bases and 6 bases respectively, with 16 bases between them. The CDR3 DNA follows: TGTGCCAGCAGCCCTGCCCCGGACAGTCATGAAAAACTGTTTTTT. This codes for CASSPAPDSHEKLFF.

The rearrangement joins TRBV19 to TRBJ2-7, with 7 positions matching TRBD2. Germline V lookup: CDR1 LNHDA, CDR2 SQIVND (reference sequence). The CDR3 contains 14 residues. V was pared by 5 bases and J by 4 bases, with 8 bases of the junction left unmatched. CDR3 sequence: CASSPRGGNYEQYF. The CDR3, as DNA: TGTGCCAGTAGTCCGCGCGGGGGAAATTACGAGCAGTACTTC.

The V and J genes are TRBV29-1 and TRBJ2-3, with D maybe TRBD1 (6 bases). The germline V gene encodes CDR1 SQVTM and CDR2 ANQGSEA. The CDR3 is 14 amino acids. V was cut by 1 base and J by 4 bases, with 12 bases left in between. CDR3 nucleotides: TGCAGCGTTGAAGGAGGGGGTTCTGCAGATACGCAGTATTTT. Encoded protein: CSVEGGGSADTQYF.

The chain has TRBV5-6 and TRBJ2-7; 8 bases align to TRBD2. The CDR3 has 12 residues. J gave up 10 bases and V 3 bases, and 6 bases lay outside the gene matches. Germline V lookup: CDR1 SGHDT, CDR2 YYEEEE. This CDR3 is CASSSLRGGQYF. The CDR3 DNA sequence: TGTGCCAGCAGCTCCCTTCGGGGGGGCCAGTACTTC.